The 32 T cell receptor beta chains listed next were all sequenced from one sample in a study of blood T cell repertoires in COVID-19. This table comes from immunoSEQ multiplex PCR, and its TCRdb copy is limited to in-frame clones, with some not included. The data hold approximately 210,000 clones, with about 89% observed a single time. The sample was PBMCs or T cells enriched from blood (not recorded which). These receptors all stem from a woman in her late teens or twenties who had recovered from COVID-19.

The rearrangement uses TRBV2 and TRBJ1-1; D is possibly TRBD1 (5 bases). CDR3 length equals 13 residues. V gave up 6 bases and J gave up 0 bases, with 8 bases separating them. Per the germline V gene, CDR1 is SNHLY and CDR2 is FYNNEI. DNA of the CDR3: TGTGCCAGCAGGGGGGGGTTGAACACTGAAGCTTTCTTT. This sequence encodes CASRGGLNTEAFF.

The rearrangement uses TRBV5-1 and TRBJ1-2; D is perhaps TRBD1 (6 bases). Trimming took off 0 bases at V and 3 bases at J, with 9 bases between the two ends. The germline gives CDR1 SGHRS, CDR2 YFSETQ. This CDR3 comprises 14 residues. The CDR3 coding sequence is TGCGCCAGCAGCTTGGACAGGGTTGACTATGGCTACACCTTC. This encodes CASSLDRVDYGYTF.

The gene calls are TRBV7-9 and TRBJ1-1, with 8 bases aligning to TRBD1. The CDR3 covers 17 residues. The germline V gene has CDR1 SEHNR and CDR2 FQNEAQ (reference sequence). Trimming took 6 bases from V and 6 from J; bases not matched to a gene: 18. CDR3 nucleotides: TGTGCCAGCAGACATCGAGGGGCAGGGGGCCCTTCGTCTGAAGCTTTCTTT. It codes for CASRHRGAGGPSSEAFF.

The J gene is TRBJ2-2, the V gene TRBV23-1, with 9 bases that match TRBD1. TRBV23-1 qualifies as an ORF whose function is uncertain. The CDR3 is made up of 17 amino acids. V gave up 0 bases and J gave up 4 bases; unmatched junction bases: 6. As DNA, the CDR3 is TGCGCCAGCAGTCAATCGAAGGGGACAGGGCTCACCGGGGAGCTGTTTTTT. Protein product: CASSQSKGTGLTGELFF.

The rearrangement links TRBV19 to TRBJ2-3, with a tentative D call TRBD2 (5 bases). The CDR3 totals 12 residues. In germline, CDR1 is LNHDA, CDR2 SQIVND (reference sequence). Trimming pared 10 bases from V and 7 bases from J, leaving 15 bases between. As DNA, the CDR3 is TGTGCCACCCGTGAGGGTGCTCATACGCAGTATTTT. This sequence encodes CATREGAHTQYF. The full variable domain, rest sourced from reference TRBV19 and TRBJ2-3, is DGGITQSPKYLFRKEGQNVTLSCEQNLNHDAMYWYRQDPGQGLRLIYYSQIVNDFQKGDIAEGYSVSREKKESFPLTVTSAQKNPTAFYLCATREGAHTQYFGPGTRLTVL.

This chain joins TRBV19 and TRBJ2-7, with TRBD2 matching over 8 bases. The V gene end was trimmed by 7 bases and the J gene end by 3 bases; junction bases not matched to a gene: 5. This CDR3 contains 13 residues. The germline CDR1 and CDR2 sequences are LNHDA and SQIVND (reference sequence). CDR3 nucleotides: TGTGCCAGTACTCGGGGGGGAGACTACGAGCAGTACTTC. Its protein product is CASTRGGDYEQYF.

V is TRBV12-2 and J is TRBJ2-1; TRBD2 reflects the table's D call only, with no check against the DNA. TRBV12-2 corresponds to a pseudogene. This CDR3 is built from 15 residues. CDR3 in DNA: TGTGCAAGTCGCTTAGCCCTAGCGCCGTACAATGAGCAGTTCTTC. Amino acid sequence: CASRLALAPYNEQFF.

This rearrangement joins TRBV19 to TRBJ1-2, with D tentatively TRBD1 (6 bases). Trimming left V 7 bases short and J 5 bases short, with 8 bases between. CDR1 and CDR2 (germline): LNHDA, SQIVND (reference sequence). The CDR3 is 11 amino acids. CDR3 sequence: CASTDSYGYTF. The CDR3 DNA follows: TGTGCCAGTACGGACAGTTATGGCTACACCTTC.

J is TRBJ1-3 and V is TRBV5-1, with TRBD1 as a possible D gene (5 bases). V lost 0 bases, J lost 3 bases, and 10 bases lay in between. The CDR3 has 15 residues. Per the germline V gene, CDR1 is SGHRS and CDR2 is YFSETQ. The CDR3 region has the DNA TGCGCCAGCAGCTTGGTACCAGGGATTGGAAACACCATATATTTT. It translates to CASSLVPGIGNTIYF.

This sequence joins TRBV23-1 and TRBJ1-3; D call uncertain. TRBV23-1 is placed among ORFs of uncertain function. This CDR3 is built from 18 residues. Trimming removed 3 bases from V and 1 base from J, with 19 bases in between. Written as DNA, the CDR3 is TGCGCCAGCAGTCACCGTTTTATGGGGAGGGAATCTGGAAACACCATATATTTT. Amino acids: CASSHRFMGRESGNTIYF.

The chain combines TRBV11-2 with TRBJ1-2; 11 bases are shared with TRBD1. Unmatched junction bases numbered 1, after V lost 1 base and J lost 3 bases. From germline, CDR1 is SGHAT and CDR2 FQNNGV. This CDR3 is 15 amino acids long. This CDR3 is CASSLVGQGDYGYTF. The CDR3 coding sequence is TGTGCCAGCAGCTTAGTGGGACAGGGGGACTATGGCTACACCTTC.

A single count supports this clone. This sequence joins TRBV7-9 and TRBJ1-1; a weak D match, TRBD1 (6 bases). The CDR3 is made up of 13 amino acids. Germline V gene data show CDR1 as SEHNR and CDR2 as FQNEAQ (reference sequence). Between the trimmed V and J ends, which lost 0 bases and 6 bases, there was a span of 8 bases. The CDR3 DNA follows: TGTGCCAGCAGCTTAGCGGGACATGCTGAAGCTTTCTTT. Amino acids: CASSLAGHAEAFF.

The rearrangement links TRBV3-1 (or the pseudogene TRBV3-2) to TRBJ2-3; maybe TRBD2 (5 bases). The V and J ends lost 4 bases and 0 bases respectively, with 11 bases between them. This CDR3 is built from 15 residues. Germline CDR1 and CDR2: LGHDT and YNNKEL (reference sequence). CDR3 sequence reads: CASSPLRGSTDTQYF. In DNA form, the CDR3 reads TGTGCCAGCAGCCCCCTCCGGGGAAGCACAGATACGCAGTATTTT.

The chain recombines TRBV28 with TRBJ2-2, with D perhaps TRBD2 (5 bases). Germline CDR1 MDHEN, CDR2 SYDVKM. CDR3 size: 16 residues. V was clipped by 5 bases and J by 4 bases, with 17 bases between them. CDR3 sequence: CASSPLGKGSTGELFF. CDR3 DNA: TGTGCCAGCAGTCCCCTGGGCAAAGGGAGCACCGGGGAGCTGTTTTTT.

J is TRBJ1-6 and V is TRBV4-1; weak D call: TRBD1 (5 bases). Germline V lookup: CDR1 MGHRA, CDR2 YSYEKL. The length of the CDR3 is 13 residues. Between the trimmed V and J ends, which lost 1 base and 9 bases, there was a span of 7 bases. CDR3 sequence: CASSQVRGSPLHF. The CDR3 coding sequence is TGCGCCAGCAGCCAAGTTAGGGGTTCACCCCTCCACTTT.

This sequence joins TRBV6-5 and TRBJ1-6; unclear D gene. Per germline, CDR1 MNHEY and CDR2 SVGAGI. This CDR3 is 12 amino acids long. V was pared by 6 bases and J by 11 bases, with 11 bases between. The CDR3 DNA reads as TGTGCCAGCAGCGATACAGCCGCACCCCTCCACTTT. This gives the protein CASSDTAAPLHF.

This chain connects TRBV6-5 to TRBJ2-1; TRBD1 aligns across 8 bases. The ends lost 0 bases at V and 10 bases at J; junction bases unmatched: 11. CDR3 size: 16 residues. Looked up from germline, CDR1 is MNHEY and CDR2 is SVGAGI. CDR3 DNA sequence: TGTGCCAGCAGTTACTCAGGAGGACAGGGAGCCCTCGAGCAGTTCTTC. Residues: CASSYSGGQGALEQFF.

The chain links TRBV7-2 to TRBJ1-5; perhaps TRBD1 as D (6 bases). Germline V gene data show CDR1 as SGHTA and CDR2 as FQGNSA. This CDR3 is built from 13 residues. Trimming took 6 bases from V and 7 from J, leaving 13 bases between them. In DNA, the CDR3 is TGTGCCAGCAGTTTTACAGGGTTCCAGCCCCAGCATTTT. Protein: CASSFTGFQPQHF.

This chain connects TRBV3-1 (or the pseudogene TRBV3-2) to TRBJ2-3; D is ambiguous. Germline values: CDR1 LGHDT, CDR2 YNNKEL (reference sequence). The CDR3 runs to 13 residues. Trimming took off 2 bases at V and 0 bases at J, with 3 bases between the two ends. The CDR3 bases are TGTGCCAGCAGCCAATCGAGCACAGATACGCAGTATTTT. Its protein is CASSQSSTDTQYF.

This chain uses TRBV12-3 or TRBV12-4 with TRBJ1-2; TRBD1 might be the D (5 bases). The CDR3 runs to 13 residues. V dropped 4 bases and J dropped 4 bases, with 10 bases sitting between them. The CDR3 nucleotides are TGTGCCAGCAGTTCGGGACTGGGCTATGGCTACACCTTC. Translated: CASSSGLGYGYTF.

The chain combines TRBV5-1 with TRBJ2-3, with TRBD2 as a possible D gene (6 bases). Germline CDR1 is SGHRS and CDR2 is YFSETQ. V gave up 3 bases and J gave up 4 bases, with 15 bases separating them. The CDR3 covers 15 residues. CDR3 loop: CASSSEGTLSDTQYF. The CDR3 bases are TGCGCCAGCAGCTCGGAGGGGACCCTCTCAGATACGCAGTATTTT.

This chain links TRBV28 with TRBJ1-5; D unclear. Trimming took off 5 bases at V and 0 bases at J, with 14 bases between the two ends. Germline CDR1 is MDHEN and CDR2 is SYDVKM. The CDR3 runs to 16 residues. The CDR3: CASSPRGGYSNQPQHF. CDR3 DNA: TGTGCCAGCAGTCCTCGCGGAGGGTATAGCAATCAGCCCCAGCATTTT.

The gene calls are TRBV10-2 and TRBJ2-5; 11 positions match TRBD1. V shed 7 bases, J shed 3 bases, and the junction held 7 bases outside the gene matches. This CDR3 spans 15 amino acids. Germline V gene lookup returns CDR1 WSHSY and CDR2 SAAADI. CDR3 sequence (DNA): TGCGCCAGCAACGACGGGACAGGGGGGGAAGAGACCCAGTACTTC. Its translation: CASNDGTGGEETQYF.

The chain employs TRBV6-6 and TRBJ1-4, with D perhaps TRBD1 (5 bases). With 5 bases removed from V and 5 bases from J, the gap between germline ends came to 12 bases. Germline CDR1 and CDR2: MNHNY and SVGAGI (reference sequence). CDR3 length equals 14 residues. The CDR3 DNA follows: TGTGCCAGCAGTATAAAGGGGTTCAATGAAAAACTGTTTTTT. Its translation is CASSIKGFNEKLFF.

V and J are TRBV7-9 and TRBJ2-1, with 9 bases fitting TRBD1. Germline lookup yields CDR1 SEHNR and CDR2 FQNEAQ (reference sequence). Germline trimming cut 5 bases from V and 6 bases from J; bases unmatched to any gene: 8. The CDR3 has 15 amino acids. The DNA for the CDR3 is TGTGCCAGCAGCACTGGGACAGGGTGGAGCAATGAGCAGTTCTTC. Its translation: CASSTGTGWSNEQFF.

The chain is built from TRBV24-1 and TRBJ2-1, with TRBD2 matching over 11 bases. The germline V gene encodes CDR1 KGHDR and CDR2 SFDVKD. The CDR3 is made up of 17 amino acids. J lost 6 bases, V lost 2 bases, and 8 bases had no gene match. This CDR3 is CATSDYLAGGLGNEQFF. The CDR3 DNA sequence: TGTGCCACCAGTGATTATCTAGCGGGGGGCCTGGGCAATGAGCAGTTCTTC.

There are many counts of this clone. This chain joins TRBV21-1 and TRBJ2-7; the table assigns TRBD1, which was not confirmed against the DNA. TRBV21-1 is annotated as a pseudogene. The CDR3 spans 13 residues. The DNA of the CDR3 is TGTGCCAGCAGCACAGAGAGTCAGGACGAGCAGTACTTC. Protein: CASSTESQDEQYF.

The chain employs TRBV15 and TRBJ1-3; 7 bases match TRBD1. The CDR3 spans 15 residues. The V gene end was trimmed by 3 bases and the J gene end by 2 bases; junction bases not matched to a gene: 4. Germline CDR1 reads LNHNV; CDR2 reads YYDKDF (reference sequence). This chain's CDR3 is CATSSDRAPGNTIYF. The CDR3 region has the DNA TGTGCCACCAGCAGTGACAGGGCGCCTGGAAACACCATATATTTT.

V is TRBV11-2 and J is TRBJ2-1, with TRBD1 identical over 9 bases. CDR3 length equals 19 residues. V lost 2 bases to trimming and J lost 1 base; unmatched junction nucleotides: 12. Per the germline V gene, CDR1 is SGHAT and CDR2 is FQNNGV. CDR3 sequence (DNA): TGTGCCAGCAGCTTATTAAGGCGAACGGGACAGGGTTCCTACAATGAGCAGTTCTTC. Protein sequence: CASSLLRRTGQGSYNEQFF.

The chain employs TRBV6-5 and TRBJ1-5, with TRBD1 matching 7 bases. The CDR3 is 13 residues long. J was trimmed by 9 bases and V by 9 bases; bases with no gene match: 11. In germline, CDR1 is MNHEY, CDR2 SVGAGI. This CDR3 is CASARDSSWPQHF. The CDR3 nucleotides are TGTGCCAGTGCCCGGGACAGTTCGTGGCCCCAGCATTTT.

The V call is TRBV3-1 (or the pseudogene TRBV3-2), the J call TRBJ1-2, with a tentative D call TRBD1 (6 bases). The germline gives CDR1 LGHDT, CDR2 YNNKEL (reference sequence). The V and J ends lost 0 bases and 7 bases respectively, with 15 bases between them. This CDR3 comprises 15 residues. The CDR3 DNA reads TGTGCCAGCAGCCAAGATGTCGCCAGGGGAAGTGGCTACACCTTC. Residues: CASSQDVARGSGYTF.

This clone was recorded a few times. The chain has TRBV5-1 and TRBJ1-2; no reliable D call. The CDR3 covers 13 residues. Trimming pared 0 bases from V and 4 bases from J, leaving 7 bases between. The germline CDR1 and CDR2 sequences are SGHRS and YFSETQ. CDR3 DNA sequence: TGCGCCAGCAGCTTGGACAGCTCCTATGGCTACACCTTC. Translation gives CASSLDSSYGYTF.